The entry below describes one T cell receptor beta chain. The target antigen is unknown. Profiling relied on immunoSEQ multiplex PCR, and the TCRdb table lists in-frame clones only, not all of them. Of some 110,000 clones listed, 86% were seen once; the top ten hold under 20%. The data were taken from a study of T cell responses to AZD1222 COVID-19 vaccine. Study results and caveats: Spike was spanned by vaccine-associated CD4 TCRs, with dominance at 160-218 and 743-854. Of the AZD1222 recipients, only 5 to 7 were seropositive at baseline. As reported, nearly half of all spike-specific TCRs target variant regions that are unmutated.

Both about-4-week and about-12-week second-dose recipients were combined. This CDR3 has 12 amino acids. V dropped 1 base and J dropped 3 bases, with 5 bases sitting between them. The germline CDR1 and CDR2 sequences are SGHNT and YYREEE (reference sequence). The chain combines TRBV5-4 with TRBJ2-7; no clear D. Sample: peripheral blood, taken 28 days after the second AZD1222 dose. The clonotype was recovered from an adult who received the AZD1222 COVID-19 vaccine. The CDR3 DNA is TGTGCCAGCAGCTTGCGAGACTACGAGCAGTACTTC. It codes for CASSLRDYEQYF.